The sequence of this TCR beta chain was determined in a study of circulating tumor DNA in untreated peripheral T-cell lymphoma. CDR1 is LNHDA and CDR2 is SQIVND in the germline V gene (reference sequence). The CDR3 runs 15 residues. Trimming cost V 9 bases and J 2 bases, with 18 bases left between them. Points from the study as a whole: Tumor-specific clonotypes were found in 60% to 85% of patients.

Turning to this clone: The antigen is undetermined.

Assay used: immunoSEQ multiplex PCR; TCRdb lists only in-frame clones, some missing. The data contain thousands of clones, around 66% of them singletons. This chain links TRBV19 with TRBJ2-3; D tentatively fits TRBD1 or TRBD2 (5 bases each). The receptor comes from a human donor with peripheral T-cell lymphoma. Input material: tumor tissue. The CDR3 nucleotides read TGTGCCAGCCGGGACCCCCGGAAACTCACAGATACGCAGTATTTT. This encodes CASRDPRKLTDTQYF.